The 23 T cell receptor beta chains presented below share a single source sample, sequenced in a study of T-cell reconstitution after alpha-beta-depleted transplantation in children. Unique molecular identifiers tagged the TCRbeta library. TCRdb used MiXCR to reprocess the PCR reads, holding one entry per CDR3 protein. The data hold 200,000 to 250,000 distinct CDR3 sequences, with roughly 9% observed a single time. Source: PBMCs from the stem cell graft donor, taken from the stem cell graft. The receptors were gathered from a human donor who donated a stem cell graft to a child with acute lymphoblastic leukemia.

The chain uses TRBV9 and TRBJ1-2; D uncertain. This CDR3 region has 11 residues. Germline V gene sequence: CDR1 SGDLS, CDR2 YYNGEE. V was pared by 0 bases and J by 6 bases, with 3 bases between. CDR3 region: CASSVGNGYTF. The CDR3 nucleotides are TGTGCCAGCAGCGTAGGTAATGGCTACACCTTC.

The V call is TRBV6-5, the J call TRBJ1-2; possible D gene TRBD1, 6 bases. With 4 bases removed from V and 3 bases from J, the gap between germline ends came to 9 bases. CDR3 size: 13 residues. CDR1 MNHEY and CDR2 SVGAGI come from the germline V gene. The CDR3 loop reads CASSWSGDYGYTF. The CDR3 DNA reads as TGTGCCAGCAGTTGGTCAGGGGACTATGGCTACACCTTC.

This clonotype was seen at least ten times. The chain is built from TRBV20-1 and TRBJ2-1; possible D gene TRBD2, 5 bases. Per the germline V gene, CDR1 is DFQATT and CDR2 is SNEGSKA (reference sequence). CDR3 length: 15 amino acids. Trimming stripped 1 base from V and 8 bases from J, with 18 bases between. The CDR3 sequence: CSARGVGGLLDEQFF. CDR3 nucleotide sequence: TGCAGTGCTAGAGGAGTAGGCGGACTCTTGGATGAGCAGTTCTTC.

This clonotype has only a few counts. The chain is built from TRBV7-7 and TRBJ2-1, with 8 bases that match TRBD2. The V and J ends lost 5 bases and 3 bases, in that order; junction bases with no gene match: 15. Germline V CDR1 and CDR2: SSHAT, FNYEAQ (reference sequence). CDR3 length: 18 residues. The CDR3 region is CASSPSGPGSGVYNEQFF. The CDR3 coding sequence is TGTGCCAGCAGCCCCAGTGGCCCGGGTAGCGGGGTCTACAATGAGCAGTTCTTC.

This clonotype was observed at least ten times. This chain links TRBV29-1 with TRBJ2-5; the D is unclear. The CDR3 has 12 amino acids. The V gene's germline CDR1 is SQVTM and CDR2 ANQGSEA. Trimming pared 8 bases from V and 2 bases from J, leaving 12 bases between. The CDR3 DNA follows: TGCAGCTCCCGGCCGCGACAAGAGACCCAGTACTTC. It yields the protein CSSRPRQETQYF.

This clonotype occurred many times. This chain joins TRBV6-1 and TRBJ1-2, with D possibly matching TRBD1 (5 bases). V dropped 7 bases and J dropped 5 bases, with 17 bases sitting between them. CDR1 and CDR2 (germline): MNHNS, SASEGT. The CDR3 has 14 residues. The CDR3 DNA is TGTGCCAGCAATCCTGGGGGTTCGGCGTATGGCTACACCTTC. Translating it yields CASNPGGSAYGYTF.

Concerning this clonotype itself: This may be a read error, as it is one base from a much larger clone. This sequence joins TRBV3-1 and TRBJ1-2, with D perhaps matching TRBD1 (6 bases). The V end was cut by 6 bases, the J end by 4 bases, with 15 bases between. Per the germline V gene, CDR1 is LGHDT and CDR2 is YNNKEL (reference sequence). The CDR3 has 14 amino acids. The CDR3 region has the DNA TGTGCCAGCAGTCATGGCAACAGGGTCTATGGCTACACCTTC. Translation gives CASSHGNRVYGYTF.

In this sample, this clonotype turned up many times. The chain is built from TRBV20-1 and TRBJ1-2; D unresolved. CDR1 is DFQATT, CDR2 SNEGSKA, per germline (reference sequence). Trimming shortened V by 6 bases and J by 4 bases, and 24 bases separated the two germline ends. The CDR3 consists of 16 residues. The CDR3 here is CSAETPGEGQRYGYTF. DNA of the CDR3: TGCAGTGCCGAAACCCCTGGGGAGGGCCAGCGCTATGGCTACACCTTC.

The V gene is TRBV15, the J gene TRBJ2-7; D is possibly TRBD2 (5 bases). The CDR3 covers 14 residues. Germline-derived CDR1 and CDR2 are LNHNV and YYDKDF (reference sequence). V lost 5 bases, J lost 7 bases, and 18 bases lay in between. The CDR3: CATSSTGVLAEQYF. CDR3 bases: TGTGCCACCAGCTCAACTGGGGTTTTAGCGGAGCAGTACTTC.

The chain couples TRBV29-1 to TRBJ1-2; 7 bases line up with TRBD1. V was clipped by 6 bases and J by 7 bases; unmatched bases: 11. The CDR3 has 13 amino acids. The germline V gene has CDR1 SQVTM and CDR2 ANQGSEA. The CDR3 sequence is CSVETGTVVGYTF. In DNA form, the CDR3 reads TGCAGCGTCGAGACAGGGACGGTCGTTGGCTACACCTTC.

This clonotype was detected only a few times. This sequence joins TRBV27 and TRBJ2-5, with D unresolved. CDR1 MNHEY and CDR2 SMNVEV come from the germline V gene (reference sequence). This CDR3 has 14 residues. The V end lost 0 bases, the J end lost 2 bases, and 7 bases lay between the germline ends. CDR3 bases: TGTGCCAGCAGTTTATCGGTCTTGCAAGAGACCCAGTACTTC. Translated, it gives CASSLSVLQETQYF.

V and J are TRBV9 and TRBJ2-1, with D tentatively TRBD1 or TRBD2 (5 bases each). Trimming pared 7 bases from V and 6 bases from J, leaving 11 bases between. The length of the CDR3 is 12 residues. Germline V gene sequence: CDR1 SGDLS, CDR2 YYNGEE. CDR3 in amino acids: CASEGPFNEQFF. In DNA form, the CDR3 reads TGTGCCAGCGAGGGGCCTTTCAATGAGCAGTTCTTC.

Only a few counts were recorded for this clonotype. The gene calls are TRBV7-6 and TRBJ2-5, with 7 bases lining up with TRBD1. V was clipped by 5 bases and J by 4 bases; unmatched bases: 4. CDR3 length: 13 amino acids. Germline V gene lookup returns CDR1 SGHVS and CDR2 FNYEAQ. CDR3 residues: CASSAYRGETQYF. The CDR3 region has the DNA TGTGCCAGCAGCGCCTACAGGGGAGAGACCCAGTACTTC.

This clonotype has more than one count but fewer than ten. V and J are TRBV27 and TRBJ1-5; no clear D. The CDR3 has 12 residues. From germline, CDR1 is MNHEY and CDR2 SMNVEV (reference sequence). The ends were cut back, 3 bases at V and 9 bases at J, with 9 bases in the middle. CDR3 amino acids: CASSFSLGPQHF. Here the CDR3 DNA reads TGTGCCAGCAGTTTCTCCCTGGGGCCCCAGCATTTT.

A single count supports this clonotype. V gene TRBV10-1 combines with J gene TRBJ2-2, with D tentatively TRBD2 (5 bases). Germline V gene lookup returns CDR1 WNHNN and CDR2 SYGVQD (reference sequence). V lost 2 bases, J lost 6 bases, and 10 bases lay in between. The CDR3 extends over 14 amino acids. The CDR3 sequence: CASSEIAGSGELFF. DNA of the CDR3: TGCGCCAGCAGTGAGATTGCGGGTTCCGGGGAGCTGTTTTTT.

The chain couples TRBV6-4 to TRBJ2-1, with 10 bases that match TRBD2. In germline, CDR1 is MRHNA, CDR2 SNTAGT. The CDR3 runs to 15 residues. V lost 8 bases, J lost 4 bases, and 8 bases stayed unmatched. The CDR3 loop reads CASGPGLAVYNEQFF. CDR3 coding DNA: TGTGCCAGCGGACCAGGACTAGCGGTTTACAATGAGCAGTTCTTC.

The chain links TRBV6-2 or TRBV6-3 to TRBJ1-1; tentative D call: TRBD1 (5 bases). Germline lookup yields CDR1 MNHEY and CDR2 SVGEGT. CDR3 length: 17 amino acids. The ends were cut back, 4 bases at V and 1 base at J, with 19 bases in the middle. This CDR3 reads CASSLGVQVTENTEAFF. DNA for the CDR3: TGTGCCAGCAGTTTGGGGGTGCAGGTTACAGAGAACACTGAAGCTTTCTTT.

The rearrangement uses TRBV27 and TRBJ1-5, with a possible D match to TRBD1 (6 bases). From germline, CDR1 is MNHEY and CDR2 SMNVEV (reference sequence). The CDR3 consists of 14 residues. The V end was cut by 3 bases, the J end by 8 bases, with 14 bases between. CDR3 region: CASSFRGEGEPQHF. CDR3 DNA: TGTGCCAGCAGTTTTCGTGGGGAGGGGGAGCCCCAGCATTTT.

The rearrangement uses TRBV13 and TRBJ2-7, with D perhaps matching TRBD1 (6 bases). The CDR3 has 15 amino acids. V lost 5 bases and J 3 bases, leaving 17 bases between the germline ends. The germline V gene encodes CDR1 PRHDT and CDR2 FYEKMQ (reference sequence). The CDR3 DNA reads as TGTGCCAGCAGCCACCGACAGGCTAACAACTACGAGCAGTACTTC. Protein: CASSHRQANNYEQYF.

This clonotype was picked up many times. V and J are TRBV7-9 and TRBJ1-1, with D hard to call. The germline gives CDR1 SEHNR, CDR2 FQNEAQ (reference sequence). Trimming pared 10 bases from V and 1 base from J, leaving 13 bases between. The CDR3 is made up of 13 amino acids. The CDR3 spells CATSFGGNTEAFF. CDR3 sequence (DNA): TGTGCCACCTCCTTCGGTGGGAACACTGAAGCTTTCTTT. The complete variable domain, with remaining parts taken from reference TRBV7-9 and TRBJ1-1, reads DTGVSQNPRHKITKRGQNVTFRCDPISEHNRLYWYRQTLGQGPEFLTYFQNEAQLEKSRLLSDRFSAERPKGSFSTLEIQRTEQGDSAMYLCATSFGGNTEAFFGQGTRLTVV.

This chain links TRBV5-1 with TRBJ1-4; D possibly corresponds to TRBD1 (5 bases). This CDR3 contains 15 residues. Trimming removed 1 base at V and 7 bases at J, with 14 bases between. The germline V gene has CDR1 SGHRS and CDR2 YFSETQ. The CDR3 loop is CASSLREGRGEKLFF. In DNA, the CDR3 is TGCGCCAGCAGCTTGCGTGAGGGACGGGGTGAAAAACTGTTTTTT.

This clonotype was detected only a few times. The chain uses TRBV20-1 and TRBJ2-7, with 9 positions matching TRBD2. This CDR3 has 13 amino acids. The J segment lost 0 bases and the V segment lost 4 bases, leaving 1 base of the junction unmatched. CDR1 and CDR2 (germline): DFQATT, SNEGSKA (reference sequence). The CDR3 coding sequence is TGCAGTGCTAATAGCGGGAGCTCCTACGAGCAGTACTTC. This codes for CSANSGSSYEQYF.

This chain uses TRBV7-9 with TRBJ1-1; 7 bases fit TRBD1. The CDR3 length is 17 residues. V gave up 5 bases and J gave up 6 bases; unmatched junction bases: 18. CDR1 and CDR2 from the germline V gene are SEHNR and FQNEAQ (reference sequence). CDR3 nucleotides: TGTGCCAGCAGCCCCCAGCTCCGACAGGGAAGGGGCCCTGAAGCTTTCTTT. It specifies CASSPQLRQGRGPEAFF.